This is a list of T cell receptor beta chains from one sample in a study of blood T cell repertoires in COVID-19. Profiled with immunoSEQ multiplex PCR; TCRdb holds only in-frame clones, not every one. The sample shows approximately 99,000 clones, 85% to 90% of them seen only once. Material for sequencing was peripheral blood. The receptors derive from a man aged 45-60 years with COVID-19, enrolled during active disease. Each CDR3 is given with its conserved first and last residue. Fields, in order: CDR3 protein, CDR3 DNA, V gene, J gene, clone size, D gene. D genes are given only for firm matches. Not all rows give a size; the values are once, few, many and, for expanded clones, a class.

CASSPVRGTEAFF,TGTGCCAGCAGCCCGGTTAGGGGCACTGAAGCTTTCTTT,TRBV5-6,TRBJ1-1,once,NA
CASSRRGGVEKLFF,TGTGCCAGCAGCCGTCGAGGGGGAGTAGAAAAACTGTTTTTT,TRBV3-1/TRBV3-2,TRBJ1-4,NA,NA
CASSPPWTDYEQYF,TGTGCCAGCAGTCCCCCTTGGACAGACTACGAGCAGTACTTC,TRBV28,TRBJ2-7,NA,NA
CASSPLDSSSNQPQHF,TGTGCCAGCAGCCCCCTGGACAGCTCAAGCAATCAGCCCCAGCATTTT,TRBV7-2,TRBJ1-5,NA,NA
CASSLWDRGSGELFF,TGCGCCAGCAGCTTGTGGGACAGGGGATCCGGGGAGCTGTTTTTT,TRBV5-1,TRBJ2-2,NA,TRBD1
CASSQGRVLAGDNEQFF,TGCGCCAGCAGCCAAGGAAGGGTTCTAGCGGGGGACAATGAGCAGTTCTTC,TRBV4-1,TRBJ2-1,NA,TRBD2
CASSVTGGDQYEQYF,TGCGCCAGCAGCGTAACAGGGGGAGACCAATACGAGCAGTACTTC,TRBV4-1,TRBJ2-7,NA,TRBD1
CASSLSSGYEQYF,TGTGCCAGCAGCCTCTCTAGCGGGTACGAGCAGTACTTC,TRBV12-3/TRBV12-4,TRBJ2-7,once,TRBD2
CASSLMWGNQDEQYF,TGCGCCAGCAGCTTGATGTGGGGCAATCAGGACGAGCAGTACTTC,TRBV5-1,TRBJ2-7,NA,NA
CASRSGSLTTEAFF,TGTGCCAGCAGATCCGGGTCGCTGACTACTGAAGCTTTCTTT,TRBV6-5,TRBJ1-1,NA,NA
CASSVARRTDTQYF,TGTGCCAGCAGCGTAGCTAGAAGGACAGATACGCAGTATTTT,TRBV9,TRBJ2-3,few,NA
CASRPGAGMNTEAFF,TGTGCCAGCAGGCCCGGAGCCGGAATGAACACTGAAGCTTTCTTT,TRBV3-1/TRBV3-2,TRBJ1-1,NA,NA
CASSYVGTASNQPQHF,TGTGCCAGCAGTTACGTGGGGACAGCGAGCAATCAGCCCCAGCATTTT,TRBV6-6,TRBJ1-5,few,TRBD1
CASSFGSGGFSYEQYF,TGCGCCAGCAGCTTTGGTAGCGGGGGCTTCTCCTACGAGCAGTACTTC,TRBV5-1,TRBJ2-7,NA,TRBD2
CASSAGQGGYEQYF,TGTGCCAGCAGCGCCGGACAGGGAGGCTACGAGCAGTACTTC,TRBV9,TRBJ2-7,NA,TRBD1
CASSLGQLTGNTIYF,TGTGCCAGCTCACTGGGACAGCTGACTGGAAACACCATATATTTT,TRBV18,TRBJ1-3,NA,TRBD1